This TCR beta chain was observed in a study of blood T cell repertoires in COVID-19 (dated by TCRdb to about 2020). In the study overall: Samples from collaborators originated in the United States, Italy and Spain and spanned both the acute and convalescent phases of COVID-19. The material from the prospective study consisted of cDNA or gDNA derived from T cells, B-cell-depleted T cells, or PBMCs. Deeply sampled blood TCRbeta repertoires from subjects exposed to, actively infected with, or recovered from COVID-19 were included in the dataset. The repertoires were released in a freely available public database intended as a resource for research on the immune response to SARS-CoV-2. Samples came from the ongoing ImmuneRACE study (first 160 participants) plus 1,254 subjects from 6 global collaborators. The sample metadata nearly always contained a de-identified subject ID, COVID-19 status, age in years and sex. HLA class I and class II types, where available, came from metadata supplied by the sample provider rather than from assay-based typing.

Participants in the prospective study were aged roughly 18 to 89 years, lived in 20 to 25 United States geographic areas, and enrolled through a virtual design. In the prospective study, participants were assigned to cohorts based on the clinical history participants reported in a screening survey and a study questionnaire. For ImmuneRACE Cohort 3, a participant was defined as recovered based on two consecutive negative NP/OP PCR tests, clearance by a healthcare professional, or resolution of symptoms. In the prospective study, whole blood, serum and a nasopharyngeal or oropharyngeal swab were collected from each participant by mobile phlebotomists. Over a roughly two-month period, participants in the prospective study had the option of providing additional blood draws and questionnaires. Prospective study blood samples were shipped either frozen or at room temperature before DNA extraction. CDR3 length: 13 amino acids, cysteine to phenylalanine. Only the CDR3 part of the read is kept: 39 bases, read in frame from the first base. The junction carries 9 bases between V and J, which are trimmed by 3 bases and 4 bases respectively.

In the case of this clone: Its antigen is unknown. Per-base qualities were not stored, and no clone one base away is much larger.

The immunoSEQ Assay, a bias-controlled multiplex PCR, was used to amplify TCRbeta CDR3 regions from genomic DNA. Concerning the study's data processing: The number of nucleated cells in each sample was estimated from the amplification of reference gene primers within the assay. To quantify the absolute abundance of each unique TCRbeta CDR3 rearrangement, sequence reads were collapsed and filtered. For each sample, productive Simpson clonality was calculated as the square root of Simpson's diversity index over productive rearrangements. As stored in TCRdb, this immuneACCESS dataset retains in-frame rearrangements with V and J assigned. A fraction of the clones does not appear; measured against another copy, unresolved V genes explain less than half of the discrepancy, and the remainder lacks a known reason. V and J calls and clone size follow that table, whereas D and trimming were derived from the DNA. Present in this sample are hundreds of thousands of clones, 75% to 90% of which were seen just once. Roughly a sixth of the sample belongs to the ten largest clones.

Overall study results and their limits: How much clinical and demographic metadata was included differed by source and by participant, and the metadata was provided uncurated.

The sequence was obtained from a middle-aged man who had recovered from COVID-19. The chain employs TRBV12-3 or TRBV12-4 and TRBJ1-2, with the D gene not confidently named. The sequenced material came from PBMCs or T cells enriched from blood (not recorded which). The DNA sequence is given as TGTGCCAGCAGTTTGTCAGGTTTCTATGGCTACACCTTC. Its amino acids are CASSLSGFYGYTF.